The source of this TCR beta chain is a study of Graves' ophthalmopathy and Graves' hyperthyroidism. The authors amplified TCR beta CDR3 regions, and they did so from RNA transcripts for repertoire sequencing. Investigators did first-round RT-PCR with HTBI primers, then second-round multiplex PCR. Each CDR3 protein is one row after TCRdb ran MiXCR on the multiplex PCR reads. The sample carries around 1.1 million distinct CDR3 sequences, about two fifths recorded once. The CDR3 covers 17 residues. V shed 6 bases and J shed 0 bases, with 16 bases lying between them. Germline V gene sequence: CDR1 SGHTS, CDR2 YDEGEE.

This clonotype was obtained from an adult man with Graves' hyperthyroidism. Sequenced sample: peripheral blood or thyroid tissue (not recorded which). V and J are TRBV5-8 and TRBJ1-6; D not resolved. As DNA, the CDR3 is TGTGCCAGCACCTCGCGAGGGATCAGCTCCTATAATTCACCCCTCCACTTT. It is translated as CASTSRGISSYNSPLHF. The full variable domain, its missing parts supplied by reference TRBV5-8 and TRBJ1-6, is EAGVTQSPTHLIKTRGQQATLRCSPISGHTSVYWYQQALGLGLQFLLWYDEGEERNRGNFPPRFSGRQFPNYSSELNVNALELEDSALYLCASTSRGISSYNSPLHFGNGTRLTVT.